The table lists the clone carrying this TCR beta chain with many counts. These data are taken from a study of T-cell reconstitution after alpha-beta-depleted transplantation in children. The CDR3 length is 14 residues. Trimming removed 6 bases from V and 3 bases from J, with 17 bases in between. Germline loops: CDR1 DFQATT, CDR2 SNEGSKA (reference sequence). Preparation of the TCRbeta library was carried out with unique molecular identifiers. Using its own MiXCR run on the PCR reads, TCRdb lists one record per CDR3 protein. The repertoire holds roughly 220,000 distinct CDR3 sequences, with approximately 9.8% as singletons.

The sample in question was PBMCs from the stem cell graft donor, obtained from the stem cell graft. The chain is built from TRBV20-1 and TRBJ1-1, with D perhaps TRBD1 (5 bases). This receptor was obtained from a human donor who donated a stem cell graft to a child with SCID. As DNA, the CDR3 is TGCAGTGCACAAGTTCCGCAGGGTGACACTGAAGCTTTCTTT. Its translation is CSAQVPQGDTEAFF.